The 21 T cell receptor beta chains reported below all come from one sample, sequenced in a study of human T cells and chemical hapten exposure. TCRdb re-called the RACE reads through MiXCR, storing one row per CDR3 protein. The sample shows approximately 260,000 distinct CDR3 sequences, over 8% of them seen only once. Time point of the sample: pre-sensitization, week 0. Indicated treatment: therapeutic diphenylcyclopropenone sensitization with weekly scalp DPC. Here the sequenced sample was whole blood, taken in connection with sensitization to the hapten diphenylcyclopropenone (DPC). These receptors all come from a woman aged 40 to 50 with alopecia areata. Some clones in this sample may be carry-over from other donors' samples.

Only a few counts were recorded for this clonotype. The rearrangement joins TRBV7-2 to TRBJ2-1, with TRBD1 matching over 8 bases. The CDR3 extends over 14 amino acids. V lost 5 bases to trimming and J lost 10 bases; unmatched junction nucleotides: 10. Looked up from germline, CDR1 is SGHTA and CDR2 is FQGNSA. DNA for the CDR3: TGTGCCAGCAGCGCTCGACAGGGGTCGGGAGAGCAGTTCTTC. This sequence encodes CASSARQGSGEQFF.

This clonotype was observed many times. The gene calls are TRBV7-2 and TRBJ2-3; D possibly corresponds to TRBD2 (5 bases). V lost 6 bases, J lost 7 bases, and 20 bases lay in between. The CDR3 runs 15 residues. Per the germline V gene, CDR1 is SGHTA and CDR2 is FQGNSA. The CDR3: CASSSGGGVAYTQYF. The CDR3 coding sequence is TGTGCCAGCAGTTCCGGAGGCGGCGTGGCGTATACGCAGTATTTT. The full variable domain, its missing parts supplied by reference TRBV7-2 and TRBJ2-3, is GAGVSQSPSNKVTEKGKDVELRCDPISGHTALYWYRQSLGQGLEFLIYFQGNSAPDKSGLPSDRFSAERTGGSVSTLTIQRTQQEDSAVYLCASSSGGGVAYTQYFGPGTRLTVL.

CDR3 amino acids: CASSSPLTGTGDIQYF. CDR3 bases: TGTGCCAGCAGTTCGCCACTGACAGGGACGGGGGACATTCAGTACTTC. The chain is built from TRBV6-2 or TRBV6-3 and TRBJ2-4; D perhaps matches TRBD1 (7 bases). With 4 bases removed from V and 8 bases from J, the gap between germline ends came to 21 bases. The CDR3 is 16 amino acids. The germline V gene has CDR1 MNHEY and CDR2 SVGEGT.

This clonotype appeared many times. The CDR3 nucleotides are TGTGCCAGCAGCCCTTTGACAGGGGTGAACACTGAAGCTTTCTTT. This sequence encodes CASSPLTGVNTEAFF. This chain connects TRBV3-1 to TRBJ1-1; 8 bases agree with TRBD1. The CDR3 spans 15 residues. With 4 bases clipped from V and 0 bases from J, the junction kept 4 bases outside the gene matches. Germline lookup yields CDR1 LGHDT and CDR2 YNNKEL (reference sequence).

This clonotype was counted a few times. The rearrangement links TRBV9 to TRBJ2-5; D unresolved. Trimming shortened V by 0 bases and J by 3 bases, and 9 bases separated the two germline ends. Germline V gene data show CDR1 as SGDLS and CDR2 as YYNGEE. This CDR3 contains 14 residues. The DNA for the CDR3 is TGTGCCAGCAGCGTAGATGAGGTTAAAGAGACCCAGTACTTC. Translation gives CASSVDEVKETQYF.

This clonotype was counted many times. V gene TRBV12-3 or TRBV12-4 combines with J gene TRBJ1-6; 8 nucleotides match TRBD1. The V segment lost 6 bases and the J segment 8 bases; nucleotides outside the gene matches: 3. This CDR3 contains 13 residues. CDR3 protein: CASSLTGDSPLHF. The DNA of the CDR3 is TGTGCCAGCAGCTTGACAGGGGATTCACCCCTCCACTTT.

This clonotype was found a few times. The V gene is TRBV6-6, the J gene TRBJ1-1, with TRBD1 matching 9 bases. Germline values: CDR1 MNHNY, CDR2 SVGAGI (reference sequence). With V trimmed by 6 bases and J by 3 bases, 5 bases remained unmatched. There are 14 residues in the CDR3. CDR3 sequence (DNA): TGTGCCAGCAGGCCAGGGGACAGGGACACTGAAGCTTTCTTT. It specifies CASRPGDRDTEAFF.

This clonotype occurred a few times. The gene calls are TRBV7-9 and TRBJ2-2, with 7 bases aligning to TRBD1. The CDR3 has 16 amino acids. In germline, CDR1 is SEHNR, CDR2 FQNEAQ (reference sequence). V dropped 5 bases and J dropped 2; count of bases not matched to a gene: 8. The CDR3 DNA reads TGTGCCAGCAGCACCTACAGGGGCGGAAACACCGGGGAGCTGTTTTTT. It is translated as CASSTYRGGNTGELFF.

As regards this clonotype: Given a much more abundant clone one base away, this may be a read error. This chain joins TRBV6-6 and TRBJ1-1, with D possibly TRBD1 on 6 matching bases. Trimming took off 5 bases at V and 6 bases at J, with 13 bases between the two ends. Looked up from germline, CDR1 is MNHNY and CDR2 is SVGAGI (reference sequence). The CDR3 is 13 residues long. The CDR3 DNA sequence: TGTGCCAGCAGTCATCCGGGACACGCTGAAGCTTTCTTT. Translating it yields CASSHPGHAEAFF.

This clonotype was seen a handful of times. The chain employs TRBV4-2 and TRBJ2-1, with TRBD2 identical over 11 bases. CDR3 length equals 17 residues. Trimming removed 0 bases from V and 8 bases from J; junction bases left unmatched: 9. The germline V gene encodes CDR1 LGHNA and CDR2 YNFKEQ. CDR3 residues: CASSQDGLAGGFDEQFF. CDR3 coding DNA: TGTGCCAGCAGCCAAGATGGCCTAGCGGGAGGATTCGATGAGCAGTTCTTC.

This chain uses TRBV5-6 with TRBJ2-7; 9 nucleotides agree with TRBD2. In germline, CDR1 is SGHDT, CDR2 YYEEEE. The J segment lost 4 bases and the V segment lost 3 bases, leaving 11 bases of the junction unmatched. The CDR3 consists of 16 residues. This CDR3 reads CASSSLGTSSEYEQYF. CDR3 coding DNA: TGTGCCAGCAGCTCTCTGGGGACTAGCTCTGAGTACGAGCAGTACTTC.

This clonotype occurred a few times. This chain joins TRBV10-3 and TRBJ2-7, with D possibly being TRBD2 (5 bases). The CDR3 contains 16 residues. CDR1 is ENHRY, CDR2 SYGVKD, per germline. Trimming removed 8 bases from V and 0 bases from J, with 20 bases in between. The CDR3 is CAIASGGSPSSYEQYF. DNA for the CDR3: TGTGCCATCGCTTCTGGTGGGAGCCCGAGCTCCTACGAGCAGTACTTC.

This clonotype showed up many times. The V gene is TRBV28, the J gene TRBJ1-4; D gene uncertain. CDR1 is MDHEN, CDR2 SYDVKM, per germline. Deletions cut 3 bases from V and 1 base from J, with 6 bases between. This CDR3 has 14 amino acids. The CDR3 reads CASSFHRTNEKLFF. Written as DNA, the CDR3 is TGTGCCAGCAGTTTCCACAGAACTAATGAAAAACTGTTTTTT.

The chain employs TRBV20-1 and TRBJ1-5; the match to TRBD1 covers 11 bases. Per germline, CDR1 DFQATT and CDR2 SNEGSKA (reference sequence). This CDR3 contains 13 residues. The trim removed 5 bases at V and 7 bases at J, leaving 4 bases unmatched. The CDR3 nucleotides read TGCAGTGCTGGACAGGGGGCTGGACAGCCCCAGCATTTT. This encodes CSAGQGAGQPQHF.

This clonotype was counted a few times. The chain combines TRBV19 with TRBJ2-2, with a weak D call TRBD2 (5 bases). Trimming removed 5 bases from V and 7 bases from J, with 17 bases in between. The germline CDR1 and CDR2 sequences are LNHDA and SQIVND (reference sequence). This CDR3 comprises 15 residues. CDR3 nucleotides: TGTGCCAGTAGTTCACGGGGTTTCGGTGGCGGGGAGCTGTTTTTT. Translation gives CASSSRGFGGGELFF.

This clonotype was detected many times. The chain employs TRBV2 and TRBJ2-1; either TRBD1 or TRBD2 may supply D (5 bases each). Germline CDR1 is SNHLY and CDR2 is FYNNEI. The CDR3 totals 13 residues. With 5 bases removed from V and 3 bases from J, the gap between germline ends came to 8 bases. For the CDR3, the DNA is TGTGCCAGCAGTCGGGACCACTACAATGAGCAGTTCTTC. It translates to CASSRDHYNEQFF.

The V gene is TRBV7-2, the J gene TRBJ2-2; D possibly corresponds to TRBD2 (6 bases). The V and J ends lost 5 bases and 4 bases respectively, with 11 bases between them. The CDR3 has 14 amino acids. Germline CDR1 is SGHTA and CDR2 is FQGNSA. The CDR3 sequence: CASSPRRGTGELFF. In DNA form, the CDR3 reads TGTGCCAGCAGCCCCCGGCGGGGCACCGGGGAGCTGTTTTTT.

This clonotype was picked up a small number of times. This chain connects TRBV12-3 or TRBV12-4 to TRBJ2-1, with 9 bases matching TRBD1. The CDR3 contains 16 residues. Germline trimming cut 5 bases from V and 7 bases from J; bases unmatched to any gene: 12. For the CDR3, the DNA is TGTGCCAGCAGTCCCCCGTCCGGGACAGGGCAAAATGAGCAGTTCTTC. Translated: CASSPPSGTGQNEQFF.

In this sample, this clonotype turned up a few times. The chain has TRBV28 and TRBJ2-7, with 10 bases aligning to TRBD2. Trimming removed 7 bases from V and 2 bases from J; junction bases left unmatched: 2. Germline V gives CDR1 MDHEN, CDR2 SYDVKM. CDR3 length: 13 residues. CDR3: CASTSGSPYEQYF. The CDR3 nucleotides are TGTGCCAGCACTAGCGGGAGCCCCTACGAGCAGTACTTC. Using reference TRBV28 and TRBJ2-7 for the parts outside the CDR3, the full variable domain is DVKVTQSSRYLVKRTGEKVFLECVQDMDHENMFWYRQDPGLGLRLIYFSYDVKMKEKGDIPEGYSVSREKKERFSLILESASTNQTSMYLCASTSGSPYEQYFGPGTRLTVT.

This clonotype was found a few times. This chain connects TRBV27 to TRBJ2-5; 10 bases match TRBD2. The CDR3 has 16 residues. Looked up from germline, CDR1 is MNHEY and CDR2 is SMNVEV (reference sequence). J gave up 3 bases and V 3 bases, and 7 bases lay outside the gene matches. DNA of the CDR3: TGTGCCAGCAGTTTTTTCAGCGGGAGGGGGGAAGAGACCCAGTACTTC. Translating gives CASSFFSGRGEETQYF.

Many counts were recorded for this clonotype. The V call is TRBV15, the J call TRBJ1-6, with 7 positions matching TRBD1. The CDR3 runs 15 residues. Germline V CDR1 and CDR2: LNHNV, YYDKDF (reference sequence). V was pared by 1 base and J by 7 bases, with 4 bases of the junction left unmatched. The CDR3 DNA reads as TGTGCCACCAGCAGAGTCGGGACAGTCAATTCACCCCTCCACTTT. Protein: CATSRVGTVNSPLHF.